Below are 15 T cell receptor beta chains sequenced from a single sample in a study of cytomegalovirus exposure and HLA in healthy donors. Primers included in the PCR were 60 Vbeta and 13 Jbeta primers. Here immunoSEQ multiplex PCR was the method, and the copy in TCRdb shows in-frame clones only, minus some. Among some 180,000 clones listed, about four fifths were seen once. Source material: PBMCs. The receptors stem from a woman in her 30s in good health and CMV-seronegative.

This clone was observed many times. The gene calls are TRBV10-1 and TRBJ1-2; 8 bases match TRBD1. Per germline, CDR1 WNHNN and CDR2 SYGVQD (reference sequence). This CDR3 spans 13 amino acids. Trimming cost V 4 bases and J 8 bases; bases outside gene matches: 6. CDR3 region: CASSAFGTGGYTF. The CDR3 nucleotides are TGCGCCAGCAGTGCTTTTGGGACAGGCGGCTACACCTTC.

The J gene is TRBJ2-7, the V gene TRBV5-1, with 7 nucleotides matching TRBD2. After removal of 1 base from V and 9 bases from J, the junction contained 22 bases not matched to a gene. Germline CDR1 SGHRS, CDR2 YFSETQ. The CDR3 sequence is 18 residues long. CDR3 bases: TGCGCCAGCAGCTTGATGGGAGGTCGGCGGGGGTCCCCGGAGGGGCAGTACTTC. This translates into CASSLMGGRRGSPEGQYF.

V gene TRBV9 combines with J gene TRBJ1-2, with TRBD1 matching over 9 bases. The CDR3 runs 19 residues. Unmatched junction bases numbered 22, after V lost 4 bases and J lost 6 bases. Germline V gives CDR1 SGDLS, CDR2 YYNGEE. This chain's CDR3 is CASSPRRGLWGTGRNGYTF. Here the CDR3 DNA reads TGTGCCAGCAGCCCCCGCAGGGGGCTTTGGGGGACAGGGAGGAATGGCTACACCTTC.

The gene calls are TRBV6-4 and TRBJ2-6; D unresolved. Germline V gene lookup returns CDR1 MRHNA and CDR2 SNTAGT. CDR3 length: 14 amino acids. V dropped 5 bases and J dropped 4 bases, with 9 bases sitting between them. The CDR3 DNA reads TGTGCCAGCAGTTCCGAGGAAGGGGCCAACGTCCTGACTTTC. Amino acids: CASSSEEGANVLTF.

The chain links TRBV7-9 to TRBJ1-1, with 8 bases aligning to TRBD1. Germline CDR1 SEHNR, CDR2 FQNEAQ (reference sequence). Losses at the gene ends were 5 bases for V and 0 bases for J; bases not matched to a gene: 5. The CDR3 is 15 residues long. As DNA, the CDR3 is TGTGCCAGCAGCCCTGGACAGGGACTGAACACTGAAGCTTTCTTT. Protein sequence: CASSPGQGLNTEAFF.

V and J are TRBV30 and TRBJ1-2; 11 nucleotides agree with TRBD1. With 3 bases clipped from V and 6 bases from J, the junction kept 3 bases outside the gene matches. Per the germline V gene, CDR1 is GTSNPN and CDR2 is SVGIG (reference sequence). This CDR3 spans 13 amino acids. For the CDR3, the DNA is TGTGCCTGGAGGAGGACAGGGGGCGATGGCTACACCTTC. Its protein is CAWRRTGGDGYTF.

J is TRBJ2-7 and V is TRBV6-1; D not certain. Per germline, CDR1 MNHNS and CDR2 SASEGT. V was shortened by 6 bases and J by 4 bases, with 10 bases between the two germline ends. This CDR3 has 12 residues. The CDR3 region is CASSQTRYEQYF. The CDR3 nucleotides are TGTGCCAGCAGCCAGACTCGTTACGAGCAGTACTTC.

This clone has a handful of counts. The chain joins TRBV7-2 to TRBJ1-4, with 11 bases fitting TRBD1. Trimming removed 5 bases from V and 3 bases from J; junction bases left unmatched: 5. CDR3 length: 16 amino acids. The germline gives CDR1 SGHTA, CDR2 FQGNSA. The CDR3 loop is CASSPDRGRANEKLFF. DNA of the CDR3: TGTGCCAGCAGCCCGGACAGGGGGCGGGCTAATGAAAAACTGTTTTTT.

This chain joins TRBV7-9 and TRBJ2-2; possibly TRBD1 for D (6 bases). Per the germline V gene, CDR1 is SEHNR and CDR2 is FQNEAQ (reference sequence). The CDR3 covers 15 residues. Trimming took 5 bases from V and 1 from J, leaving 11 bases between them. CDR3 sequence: CASSRYRENTGELFF. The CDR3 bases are TGTGCCAGCAGCCGATACAGGGAGAACACCGGGGAGCTGTTTTTT.

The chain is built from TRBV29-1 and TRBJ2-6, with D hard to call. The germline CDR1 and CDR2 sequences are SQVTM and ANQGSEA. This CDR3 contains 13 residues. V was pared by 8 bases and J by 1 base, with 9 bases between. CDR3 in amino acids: CSPHGSGANVLTF. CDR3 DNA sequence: TGCAGCCCCCACGGTTCTGGGGCCAACGTCCTGACTTTC.

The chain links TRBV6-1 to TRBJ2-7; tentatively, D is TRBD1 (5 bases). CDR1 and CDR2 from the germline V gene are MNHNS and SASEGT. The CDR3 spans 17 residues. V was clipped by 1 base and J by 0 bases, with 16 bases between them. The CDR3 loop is CASSEVGRAQISYEQYF. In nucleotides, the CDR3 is TGTGCCAGCAGTGAAGTTGGCAGGGCCCAGATCTCCTACGAGCAGTACTTC.

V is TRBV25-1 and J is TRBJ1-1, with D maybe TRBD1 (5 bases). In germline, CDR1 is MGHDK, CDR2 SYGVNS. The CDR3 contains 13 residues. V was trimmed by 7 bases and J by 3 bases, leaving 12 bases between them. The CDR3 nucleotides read TGTGCCAGCACCCAAGGGGAGGACACTGAAGCTTTCTTT. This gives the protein CASTQGEDTEAFF.

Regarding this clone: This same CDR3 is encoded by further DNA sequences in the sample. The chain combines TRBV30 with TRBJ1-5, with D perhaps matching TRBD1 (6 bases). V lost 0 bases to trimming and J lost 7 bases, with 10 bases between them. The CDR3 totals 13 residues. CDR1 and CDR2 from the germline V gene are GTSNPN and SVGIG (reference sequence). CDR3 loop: CAWSVQGNQPQHF. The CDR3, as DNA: TGTGCCTGGAGTGTACAGGGAAACCAGCCCCAGCATTTT.

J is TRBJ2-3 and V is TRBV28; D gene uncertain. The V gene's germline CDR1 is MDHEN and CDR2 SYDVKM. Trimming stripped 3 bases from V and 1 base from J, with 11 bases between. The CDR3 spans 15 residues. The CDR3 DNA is TGTGCCAGCAGTTTCCCCGCCGCGGGCACAGATACGCAGTATTTT. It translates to CASSFPAAGTDTQYF.

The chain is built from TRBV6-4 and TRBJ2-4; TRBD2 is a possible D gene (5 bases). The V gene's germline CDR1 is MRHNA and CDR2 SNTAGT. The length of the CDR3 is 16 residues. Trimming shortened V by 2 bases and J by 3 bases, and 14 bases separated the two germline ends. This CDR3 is CASSDGRRRVKNIQYF. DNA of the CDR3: TGTGCCAGCAGTGACGGCCGGAGGCGAGTCAAAAACATTCAGTACTTC.